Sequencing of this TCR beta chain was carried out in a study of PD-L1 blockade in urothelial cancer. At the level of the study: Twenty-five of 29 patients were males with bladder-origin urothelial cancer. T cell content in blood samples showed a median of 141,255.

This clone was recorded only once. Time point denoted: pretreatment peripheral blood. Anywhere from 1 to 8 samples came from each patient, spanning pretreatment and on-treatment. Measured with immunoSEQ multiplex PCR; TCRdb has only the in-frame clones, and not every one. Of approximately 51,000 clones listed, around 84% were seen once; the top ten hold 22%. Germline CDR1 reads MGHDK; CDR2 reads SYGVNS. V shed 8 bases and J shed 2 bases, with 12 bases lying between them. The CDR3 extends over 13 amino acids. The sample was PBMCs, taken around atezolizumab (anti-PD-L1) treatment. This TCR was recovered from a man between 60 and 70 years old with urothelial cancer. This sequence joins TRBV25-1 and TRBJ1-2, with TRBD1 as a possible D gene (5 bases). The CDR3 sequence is CASAPTENYGYTF. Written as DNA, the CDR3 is TGTGCCAGCGCTCCGACAGAAAACTATGGCTACACCTTC.